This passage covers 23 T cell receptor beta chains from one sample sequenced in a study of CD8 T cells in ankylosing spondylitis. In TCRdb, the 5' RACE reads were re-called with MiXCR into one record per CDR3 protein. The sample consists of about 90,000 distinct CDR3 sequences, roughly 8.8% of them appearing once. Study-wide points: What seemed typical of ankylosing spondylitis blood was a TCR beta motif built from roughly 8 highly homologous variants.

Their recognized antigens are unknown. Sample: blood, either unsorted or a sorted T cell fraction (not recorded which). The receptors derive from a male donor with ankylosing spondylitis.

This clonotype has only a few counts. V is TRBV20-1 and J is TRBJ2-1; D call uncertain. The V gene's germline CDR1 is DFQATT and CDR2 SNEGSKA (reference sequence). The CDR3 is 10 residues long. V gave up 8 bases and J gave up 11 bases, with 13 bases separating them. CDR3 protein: CSLNRAKQFF. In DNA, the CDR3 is TGCAGTCTTAACAGAGCGAAGCAGTTCTTC.

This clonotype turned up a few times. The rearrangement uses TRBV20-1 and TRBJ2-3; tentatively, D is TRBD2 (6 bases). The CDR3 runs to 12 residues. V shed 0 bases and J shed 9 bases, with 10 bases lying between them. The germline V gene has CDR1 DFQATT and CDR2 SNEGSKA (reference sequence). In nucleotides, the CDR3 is TGCAGTGCTAGAGAGTCCCGGGGGACGCAGTATTTT. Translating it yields CSARESRGTQYF.

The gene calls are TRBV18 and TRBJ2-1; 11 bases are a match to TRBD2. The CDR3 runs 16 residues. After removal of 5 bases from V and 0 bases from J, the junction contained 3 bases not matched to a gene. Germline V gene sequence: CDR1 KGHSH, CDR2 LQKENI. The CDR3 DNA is TGTGCCAGCTCAACCACTAGCGGGAGCTCCTACAATGAGCAGTTCTTC. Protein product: CASSTTSGSSYNEQFF. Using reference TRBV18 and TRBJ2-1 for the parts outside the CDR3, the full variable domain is NAGVMQNPRHLVRRRGQEARLRCSPMKGHSHVYWYRQLPEEGLKFMVYLQKENIIDESGMPKERFSAEFPKEGPSILRIQQVVRGDSAAYFCASSTTSGSSYNEQFFGPGTRLTVL.

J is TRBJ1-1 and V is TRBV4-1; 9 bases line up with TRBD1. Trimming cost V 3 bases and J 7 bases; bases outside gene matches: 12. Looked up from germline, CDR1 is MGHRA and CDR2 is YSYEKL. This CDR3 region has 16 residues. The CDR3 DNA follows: TGCGCCAGCAGCCAGGAGGACAGGGGCCCCTTCGGTGAAGCTTTCTTT. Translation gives CASSQEDRGPFGEAFF.

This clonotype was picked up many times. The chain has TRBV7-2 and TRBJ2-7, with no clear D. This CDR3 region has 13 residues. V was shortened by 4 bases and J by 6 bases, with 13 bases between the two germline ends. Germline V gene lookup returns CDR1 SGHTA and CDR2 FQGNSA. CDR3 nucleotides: TGTGCCAGCAGCTCTGACTTGGTGGGCGAGCAGTACTTC. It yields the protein CASSSDLVGEQYF.

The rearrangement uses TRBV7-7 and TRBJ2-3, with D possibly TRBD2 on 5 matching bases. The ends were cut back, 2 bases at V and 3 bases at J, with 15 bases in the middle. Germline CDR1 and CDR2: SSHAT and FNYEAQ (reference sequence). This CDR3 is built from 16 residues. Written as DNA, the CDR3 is TGTGCCAGCAGCTTACGCCCGGGAATCTCGACAGATACGCAGTATTTT. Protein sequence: CASSLRPGISTDTQYF.

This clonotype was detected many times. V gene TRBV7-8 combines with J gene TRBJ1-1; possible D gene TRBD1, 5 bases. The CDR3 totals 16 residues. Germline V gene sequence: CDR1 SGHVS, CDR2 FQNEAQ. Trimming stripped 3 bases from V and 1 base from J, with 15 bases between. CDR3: CASSFWRQSQNTEAFF. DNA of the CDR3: TGTGCCAGCAGCTTTTGGAGACAGAGCCAGAACACTGAAGCTTTCTTT.

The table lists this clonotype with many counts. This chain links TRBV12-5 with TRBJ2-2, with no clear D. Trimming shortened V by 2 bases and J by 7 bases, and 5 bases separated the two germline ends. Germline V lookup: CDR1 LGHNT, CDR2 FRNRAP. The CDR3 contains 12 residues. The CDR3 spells CASGLIDGELFF. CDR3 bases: TGTGCTAGTGGTTTGATTGACGGGGAGCTGTTTTTT.

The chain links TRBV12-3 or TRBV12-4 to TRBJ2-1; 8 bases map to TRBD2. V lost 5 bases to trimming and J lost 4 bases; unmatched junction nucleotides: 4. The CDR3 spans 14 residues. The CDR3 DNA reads TGTGCCAGCAGTCCGGGACTAGGTTACAATGAGCAGTTCTTC. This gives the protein CASSPGLGYNEQFF.

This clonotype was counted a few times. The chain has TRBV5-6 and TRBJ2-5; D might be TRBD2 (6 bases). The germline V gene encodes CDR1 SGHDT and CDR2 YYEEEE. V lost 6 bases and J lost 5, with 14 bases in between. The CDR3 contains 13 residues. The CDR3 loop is CASTPGDAETQYF. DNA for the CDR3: TGTGCCAGCACCCCGGGGGACGCTGAGACCCAGTACTTC.

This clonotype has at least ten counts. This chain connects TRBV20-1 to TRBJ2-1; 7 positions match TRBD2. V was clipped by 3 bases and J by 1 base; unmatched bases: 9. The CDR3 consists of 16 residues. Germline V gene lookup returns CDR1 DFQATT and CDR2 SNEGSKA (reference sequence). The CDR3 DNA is TGCAGTGCTAGTGGGTCGCGGGAGCTATCCTACAATGAGCAGTTCTTC. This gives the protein CSASGSRELSYNEQFF.

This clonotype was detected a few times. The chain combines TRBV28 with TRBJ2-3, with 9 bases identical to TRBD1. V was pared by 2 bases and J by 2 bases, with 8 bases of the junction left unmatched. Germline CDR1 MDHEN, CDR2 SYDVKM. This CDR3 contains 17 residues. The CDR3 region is CASSLRGQGVFTDTQYF. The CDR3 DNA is TGTGCCAGCAGTTTACGGGGACAGGGCGTGTTCACAGATACGCAGTATTTT. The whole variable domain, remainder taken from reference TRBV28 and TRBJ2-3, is DVKVTQSSRYLVKRTGEKVFLECVQDMDHENMFWYRQDPGLGLRLIYFSYDVKMKEKGDIPEGYSVSREKKERFSLILESASTNQTSMYLCASSLRGQGVFTDTQYFGPGTRLTVL.

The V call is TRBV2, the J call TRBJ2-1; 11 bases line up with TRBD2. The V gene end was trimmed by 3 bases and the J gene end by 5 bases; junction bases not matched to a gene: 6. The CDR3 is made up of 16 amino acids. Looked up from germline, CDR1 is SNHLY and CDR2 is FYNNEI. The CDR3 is CASSETRLAGNNEQFF. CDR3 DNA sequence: TGTGCCAGCAGTGAGACCAGACTAGCGGGGAACAATGAGCAGTTCTTC.

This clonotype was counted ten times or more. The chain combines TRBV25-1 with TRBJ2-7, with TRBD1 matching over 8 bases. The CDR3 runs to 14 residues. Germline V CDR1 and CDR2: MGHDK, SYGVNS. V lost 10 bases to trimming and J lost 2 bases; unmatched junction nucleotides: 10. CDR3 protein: CATPRGRIPYEQYV. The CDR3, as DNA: TGTGCCACCCCCAGGGGGCGAATCCCCTACGAGCAGTACGTC.

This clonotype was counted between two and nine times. DNA of the CDR3: TGTGCCTGGAGTGTGGCCGGTGGAGATACGCAGTATTTT. It specifies CAWSVAGGDTQYF. This rearrangement joins TRBV30 to TRBJ2-3; D is uncertain. CDR3 length equals 13 residues. Looked up from germline, CDR1 is GTSNPN and CDR2 is SVGIG (reference sequence). The V end lost 0 bases, the J end lost 5 bases, and 9 bases lay between the germline ends.

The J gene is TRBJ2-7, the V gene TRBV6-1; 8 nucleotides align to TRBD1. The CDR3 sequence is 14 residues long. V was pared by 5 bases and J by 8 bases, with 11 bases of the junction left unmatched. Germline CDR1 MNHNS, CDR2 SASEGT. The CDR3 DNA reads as TGTGCCAGCAGTCAAGAGTTGACAGGGGACAAGCAGTACGTC. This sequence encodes CASSQELTGDKQYV.

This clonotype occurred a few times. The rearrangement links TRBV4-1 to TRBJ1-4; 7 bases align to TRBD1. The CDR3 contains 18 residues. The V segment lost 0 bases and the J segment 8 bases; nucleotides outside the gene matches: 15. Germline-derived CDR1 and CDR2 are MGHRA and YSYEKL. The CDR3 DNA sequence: TGCGCCAGCAGCCAAGACTCTCTCGCCGGGACAGCCAACGAAAAACTGTTTTTT. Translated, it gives CASSQDSLAGTANEKLFF.

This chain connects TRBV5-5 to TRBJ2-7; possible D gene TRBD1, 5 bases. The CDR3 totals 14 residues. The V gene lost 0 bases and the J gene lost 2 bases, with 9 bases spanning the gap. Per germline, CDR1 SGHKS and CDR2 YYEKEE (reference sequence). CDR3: CASSLGQGPYEQYF. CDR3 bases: TGTGCCAGCAGCTTGGGGCAGGGCCCCTACGAGCAGTACTTC.

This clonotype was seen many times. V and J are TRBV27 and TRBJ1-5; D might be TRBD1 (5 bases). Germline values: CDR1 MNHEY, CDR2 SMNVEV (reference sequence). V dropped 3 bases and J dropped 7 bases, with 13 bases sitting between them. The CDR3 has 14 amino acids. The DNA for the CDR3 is TGTGCCAGCAGTTTTGGGGCGGGTGGGCAGCCCCAGCATTTT. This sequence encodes CASSFGAGGQPQHF.

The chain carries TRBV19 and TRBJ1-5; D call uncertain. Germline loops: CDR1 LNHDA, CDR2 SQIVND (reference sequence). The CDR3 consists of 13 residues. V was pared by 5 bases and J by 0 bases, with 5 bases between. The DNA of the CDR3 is TGTGCCAGTAGTGCGTATAGCAATCAGCCCCAGCATTTT. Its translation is CASSAYSNQPQHF.

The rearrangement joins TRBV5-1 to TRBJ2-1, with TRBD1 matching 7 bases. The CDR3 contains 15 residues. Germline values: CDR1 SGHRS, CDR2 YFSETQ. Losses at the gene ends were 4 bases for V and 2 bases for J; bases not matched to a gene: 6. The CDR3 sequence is CASSNDRETYNEQFF. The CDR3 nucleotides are TGCGCCAGCAGCAATGACAGGGAGACCTACAATGAGCAGTTCTTC.

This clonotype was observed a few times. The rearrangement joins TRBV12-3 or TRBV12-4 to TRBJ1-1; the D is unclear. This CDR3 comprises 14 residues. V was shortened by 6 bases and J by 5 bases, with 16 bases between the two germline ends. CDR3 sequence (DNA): TGTGCCAGCAGACCTCACGTGGCTGCGACTGAAGCTTTCTTT. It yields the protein CASRPHVAATEAFF.

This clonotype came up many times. This CDR3 reads CSVKGTSGTDEQFF. In DNA form, the CDR3 reads TGCAGCGTTAAGGGGACTAGCGGGACGGATGAGCAGTTCTTC. The V gene is TRBV29-1, the J gene TRBJ2-1, with 13 bases matching TRBD2. The CDR3 loop spans 14 amino acids. Trimming took 5 bases from V and 8 from J; bases not matched to a gene: 6. Germline CDR1 is SQVTM and CDR2 is ANQGSEA.